Following are 6 T cell receptor beta chains from one sample sequenced in a study of human T cells and chemical hapten exposure. TCRdb re-called the RACE reads through MiXCR, storing one row per CDR3 protein. The sample lists more than 110,000 distinct CDR3 sequences, about an eighth occurring once. Indicated time point: patch test 2, 6 weeks after DPC sensitization. Treatment of the sample: therapeutic diphenylcyclopropenone sensitization with weekly scalp DPC. The sequences come from whole blood, collected in connection with sensitization to the hapten diphenylcyclopropenone (DPC). The receptors stem from a woman in her 50s with alopecia areata. Some clones in this sample may be carry-over from other donors' samples.

This clonotype was observed at least ten times. The chain recombines TRBV12-3 or TRBV12-4 with TRBJ1-4, with a possible D match to TRBD1 (5 bases). Trimming took off 6 bases at V and 8 bases at J, with 13 bases between the two ends. The CDR3 runs 13 residues. CDR3 nucleotide sequence: TGTGCCAGCAGCCCGGGACCGGCAGAAAAACTGTTTTTT. The encoded protein is CASSPGPAEKLFF.

At least ten counts were recorded for this clonotype. The J gene is TRBJ2-4, the V gene TRBV7-2; possibly TRBD2 for D (7 bases). V lost 5 bases, J lost 1 base, and 15 bases lay in between. This CDR3 comprises 16 residues. In germline, CDR1 is SGHTA, CDR2 FQGNSA. DNA for the CDR3: TGTGCCAGCAGCCCGGGGGGCCTAGCGGCCAAAAACATTCAGTACTTC. Its protein product is CASSPGGLAAKNIQYF.

V gene TRBV6-4 combines with J gene TRBJ2-1, with no clear D. This CDR3 spans 14 amino acids. V was pared by 7 bases and J by 5 bases, with 15 bases between. Germline V gene sequence: CDR1 MRHNA, CDR2 SNTAGT. In DNA, the CDR3 is TGTGCCAGCACCCCATCCTTAGAGAACAATGAGCAGTTCTTC. Amino acids: CASTPSLENNEQFF.

In its sample, this clonotype was seen many times. The chain employs TRBV29-1 and TRBJ1-6; the match to TRBD1 covers 10 bases. The CDR3 runs 14 residues. V lost 7 bases to trimming and J lost 7 bases; unmatched junction nucleotides: 7. Germline CDR1 is SQVTM and CDR2 is ANQGSEA. The CDR3 DNA reads TGCAGCGCCCGGCGGGGACAGGGGAATTCACCCCTCCACTTT. Its translation is CSARRGQGNSPLHF. The variable domain in full, with the rest retrieved from reference TRBV29-1 and TRBJ1-6, is SAVISQKPSRDICQRGTSLTIQCQVDSQVTMMFWYRQQPGQSLTLIATANQGSEATYESGFVIDKFPISRPNLTFSTLTVSNMSPEDSSIYLCSARRGQGNSPLHFGNGTRLTVT.

CDR3 in amino acids: CASRGLAGGYNNEQFF. Here the CDR3 DNA reads TGTGCCAGCCGAGGGCTAGCGGGAGGCTATAACAATGAGCAGTTCTTC. V is TRBV7-8 and J is TRBJ2-1, with 11 positions matching TRBD2. V was pared by 8 bases and J by 5 bases, with 11 bases of the junction left unmatched. This CDR3 is 16 amino acids long. Per germline, CDR1 SGHVS and CDR2 FQNEAQ.

V and J are TRBV28 and TRBJ1-1; D remains unclear. V lost 6 bases, J lost 5 bases, and 19 bases lay in between. CDR1 MDHEN and CDR2 SYDVKM come from the germline V gene. The CDR3 covers 15 residues. CDR3 in DNA: TGTGCCAGCAGCCAGTGGGGAGGTGTTACAACTGAAGCTTTCTTT. This gives the protein CASSQWGGVTTEAFF.